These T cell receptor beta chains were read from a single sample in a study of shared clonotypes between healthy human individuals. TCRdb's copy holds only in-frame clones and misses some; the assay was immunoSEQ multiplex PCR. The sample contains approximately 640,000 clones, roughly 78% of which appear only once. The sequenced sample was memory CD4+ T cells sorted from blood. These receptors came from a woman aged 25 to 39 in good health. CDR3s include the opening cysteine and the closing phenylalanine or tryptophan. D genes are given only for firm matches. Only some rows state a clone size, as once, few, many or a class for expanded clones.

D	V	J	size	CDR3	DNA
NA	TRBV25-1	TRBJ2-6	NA	CASSGGSGANVLTF	TGTGCCAGCAGTGGCGGATCTGGGGCCAACGTCCTGACTTTC
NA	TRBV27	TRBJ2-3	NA	CASSFSSVPYRDTQYF	TGTGCCAGCAGTTTTTCTAGCGTCCCCTATCGCGATACGCAGTATTTT
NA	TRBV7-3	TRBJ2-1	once	CASTSGDRDNEQFF	TGTGCCAGCACCTCCGGGGACCGAGACAATGAGCAGTTCTTC
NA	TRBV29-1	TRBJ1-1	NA	CSVPRISRPMNTEAFF	TGCAGCGTCCCACGGATTTCGAGACCCATGAACACTGAAGCTTTCTTT
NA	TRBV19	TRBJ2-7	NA	CASSTRASVRYEQYF	TGTGCCAGTAGTACAAGGGCTAGCGTACGCTACGAGCAGTACTTC
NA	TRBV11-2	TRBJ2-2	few	CASSFAGGDTGELFF	TGTGCCAGCAGCTTCGCCGGGGGAGACACCGGGGAGCTGTTTTTT
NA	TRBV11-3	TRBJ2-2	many	CASSLGGHQNTGELFF	TGTGCCAGCAGCTTAGGGGGACACCAGAACACCGGGGAGCTGTTTTTT
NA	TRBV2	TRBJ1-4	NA	CASILWGGTTNEKLFF	TGTGCCAGCATACTTTGGGGCGGTACAACTAATGAAAAACTGTTTTTT
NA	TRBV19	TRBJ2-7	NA	CASSIRSARRDLTSSEQYF	TGTGCCAGTAGTATAAGGTCTGCTCGTCGGGACTTAACGTCTTCCGAGCAGTACTTC
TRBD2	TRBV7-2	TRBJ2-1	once	CASSLRLADEGYNEQFF	TGTGCCAGCAGCTTACGTCTAGCGGACGAGGGGTACAATGAGCAGTTCTTC
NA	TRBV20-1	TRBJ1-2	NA	CRGGGDGYTF	TGCAGGGGGGGCGGGGACGGCTACACCTTC
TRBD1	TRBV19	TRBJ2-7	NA	CASRPGTGTYEQYF	TGTGCCAGTAGGCCCGGGACAGGGACCTACGAGCAGTACTTC
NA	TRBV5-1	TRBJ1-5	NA	CASSPGTSNQPQHF	TGCGCCAGCAGCCCTGGGACTAGCAATCAGCCCCAGCATTTT
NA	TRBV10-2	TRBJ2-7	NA	CASLTPGGRGKPTYEQYF	TGCGCCAGCCTCACGCCCGGAGGAAGGGGAAAACCAACCTACGAGCAGTACTTC
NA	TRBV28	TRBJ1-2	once	CASSLTQNYGYTF	TGTGCCAGCAGCCTCACACAGAACTATGGCTACACCTTC
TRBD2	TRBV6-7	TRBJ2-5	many	CASKMSGNSETQYF	TGTGCCAGCAAGATGAGCGGGAACTCGGAGACCCAGTACTTC
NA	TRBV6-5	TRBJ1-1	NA	CASSYSRQGSAEAFF	TGTGCCAGCAGTTACTCTCGGCAGGGAAGCGCTGAAGCTTTCTTT
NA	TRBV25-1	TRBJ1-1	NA	CASSGGANTEAFF	TGTGCCAGCAGTGGGGGCGCGAACACTGAAGCTTTCTTT
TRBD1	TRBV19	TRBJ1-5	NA	CASSIGTGTASNQPQHF	TGTGCCAGTAGTATCGGGACAGGGACGGCAAGCAATCAGCCCCAGCATTTT
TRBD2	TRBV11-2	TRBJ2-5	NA	CASSPGTSGSGRQETQYF	TGTGCCAGCAGCCCTGGGACTAGCGGGAGTGGGCGCCAAGAGACCCAGTACTTC
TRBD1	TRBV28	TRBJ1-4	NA	CASSSPGTGYREKLFF	TGTGCCAGCAGTTCCCCCGGGACAGGGTATAGAGAAAAACTGTTTTTT
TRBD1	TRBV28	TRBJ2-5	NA	CASSLSQTGGSETQYF	TGTGCCAGCAGCCTCAGCCAGACAGGGGGTTCAGAGACCCAGTACTTC
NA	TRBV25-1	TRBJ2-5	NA	CASSAIGGRGEQYF	TGTGCCAGCAGTGCGATTGGGGGGCGGGGAGAGCAGTACTTC
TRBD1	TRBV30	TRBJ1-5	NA	CAWSSGGGQPQHF	TGTGCCTGGAGTTCAGGGGGCGGTCAGCCCCAGCATTTT
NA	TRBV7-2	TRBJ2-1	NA	CASSLVAETYNEQFF	TGTGCCAGCAGCTTAGTTGCGGAGACCTACAATGAGCAGTTCTTC
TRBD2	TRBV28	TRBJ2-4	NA	CASSPRGGGKNIQYF	TGTGCCAGCAGTCCTCGGGGGGGCGGGAAAAACATTCAGTACTTC
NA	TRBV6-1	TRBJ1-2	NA	CASSRFNYGYTF	TGTGCCAGCAGCAGGTTTAACTATGGCTACACCTTC
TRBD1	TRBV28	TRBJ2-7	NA	CASGGTGLTYEQYF	TGTGCCAGCGGGGGGACAGGGCTAACCTACGAGCAGTACTTC
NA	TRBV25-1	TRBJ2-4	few	CASSDPGTAKNIQYF	TGTGCCAGCAGTGATCCGGGAACTGCCAAAAACATTCAGTACTTC
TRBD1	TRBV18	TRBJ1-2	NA	CASSRDRGDTYGYTF	TGTGCCAGCTCCCGGGACAGGGGGGATACCTATGGCTACACCTTC
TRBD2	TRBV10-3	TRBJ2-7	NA	CAISWASGRANGEQYF	TGTGCCATCAGTTGGGCTAGCGGGAGGGCCAATGGCGAGCAGTACTTC
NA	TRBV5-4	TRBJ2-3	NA	CASSFLQQVDTQYF	TGTGCCAGCAGCTTTCTACAGCAGGTGGATACGCAGTATTTT
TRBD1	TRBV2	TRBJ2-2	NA	CASRGQGTGELFF	TGTGCCAGCAGAGGACAGGGAACCGGGGAGCTGTTTTTT
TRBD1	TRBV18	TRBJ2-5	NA	CASSPETGTGKQETQYF	TGTGCCAGCTCGCCGGAGACCGGGACAGGCAAACAAGAGACCCAGTACTTC
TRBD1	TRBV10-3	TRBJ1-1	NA	CAIGPGQGKGEAFF	TGTGCCATCGGGCCAGGACAGGGGAAGGGTGAAGCTTTCTTT
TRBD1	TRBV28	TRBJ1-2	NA	CASSYLGTGGGGYTF	TGTGCCAGCAGTTATTTAGGGACAGGGGGAGGGGGCTACACCTTC
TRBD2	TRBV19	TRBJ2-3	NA	CASMTSGRGSADTQYF	TGTGCCAGTATGACTAGCGGGAGAGGAAGTGCAGATACGCAGTATTTT
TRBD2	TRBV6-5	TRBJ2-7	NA	CASSYGLAGVEQYF	TGTGCCAGCAGTTACGGCCTAGCGGGAGTTGAGCAGTACTTC
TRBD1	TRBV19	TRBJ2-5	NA	CASSPTGGVGVQYF	TGTGCCAGTAGTCCGACAGGGGGAGTTGGAGTGCAGTACTTC
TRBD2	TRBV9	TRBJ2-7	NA	CASSQTSGLSYEQYF	TGTGCCAGCAGCCAGACTAGCGGCCTTTCCTACGAGCAGTACTTC
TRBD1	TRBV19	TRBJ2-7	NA	CASRGDRGNEQYF	TGTGCCAGTAGGGGGGACAGGGGGAACGAGCAGTACTTC
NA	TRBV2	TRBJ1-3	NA	CASTKGSNSGNTIYF	TGTGCCAGCACCAAAGGGTCAAACTCTGGAAACACCATATATTTT
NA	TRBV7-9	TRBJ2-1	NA	CASSLAVVSYNEQFF	TGTGCCAGCAGCTTAGCGGTTGTCTCCTACAATGAGCAGTTCTTC
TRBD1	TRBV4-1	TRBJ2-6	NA	CASSSRDRLFSGANVLTF	TGCGCCAGCAGCTCCCGGGACAGACTTTTCTCTGGGGCCAACGTCCTGACTTTC
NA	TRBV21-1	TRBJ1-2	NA	CASSNLGGRYYGYTF	TGTGCCAGCAGCAATCTCGGGGGGCGGTACTATGGCTACACCTTC
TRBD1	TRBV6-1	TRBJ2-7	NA	CASSEIDRESGEQYF	TGTGCCAGCAGTGAAATCGACAGGGAATCAGGCGAGCAGTACTTC
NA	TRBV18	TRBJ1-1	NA	CASSPRSTLGTEAFF	TGTGCCAGCTCACCTAGAAGTACCCTAGGCACTGAAGCTTTCTTT
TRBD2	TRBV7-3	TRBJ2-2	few	CASSPRLAANTGELFF	TGTGCCAGCAGCCCGAGACTAGCGGCGAACACCGGGGAGCTGTTTTTT
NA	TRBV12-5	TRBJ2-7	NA	CASAHPGRSSYEQYF	TGTGCTAGCGCCCATCCCGGACGTAGCTCCTACGAGCAGTACTTC
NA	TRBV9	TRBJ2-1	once	CASSARDSPYNEQFF	TGTGCCAGCAGCGCCCGGGACTCACCCTACAATGAGCAGTTCTTC
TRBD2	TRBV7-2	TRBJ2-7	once	CASSLFSGLAGAYEQYF	TGTGCCAGCAGCTTATTTTCTGGACTAGCGGGCGCCTACGAGCAGTACTTC
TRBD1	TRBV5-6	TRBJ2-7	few	CASSPYRQGARYEQYF	TGTGCCAGCAGCCCATACCGACAGGGGGCAAGGTACGAGCAGTACTTC
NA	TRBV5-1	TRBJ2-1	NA	CASSLRTSYNEQFF	TGCGCCAGCAGCTTGCGGACTTCCTACAATGAGCAGTTCTTC